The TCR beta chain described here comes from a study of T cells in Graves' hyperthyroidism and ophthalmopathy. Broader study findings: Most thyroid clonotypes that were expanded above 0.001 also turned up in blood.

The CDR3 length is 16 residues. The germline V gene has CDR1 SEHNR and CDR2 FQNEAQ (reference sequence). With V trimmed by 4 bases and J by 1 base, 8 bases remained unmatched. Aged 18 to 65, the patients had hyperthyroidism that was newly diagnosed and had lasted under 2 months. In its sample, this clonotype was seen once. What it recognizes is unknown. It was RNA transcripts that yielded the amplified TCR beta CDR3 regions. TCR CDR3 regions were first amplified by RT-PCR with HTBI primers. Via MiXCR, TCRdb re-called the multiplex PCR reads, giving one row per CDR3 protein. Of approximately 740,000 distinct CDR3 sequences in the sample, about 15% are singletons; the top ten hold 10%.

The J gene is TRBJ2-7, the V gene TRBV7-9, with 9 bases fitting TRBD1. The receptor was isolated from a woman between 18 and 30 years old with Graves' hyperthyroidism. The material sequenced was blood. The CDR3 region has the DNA TGTGCCAGCAGCTCTACGACAGGGGGTCGTTCCTACGAGCAGTACTTC. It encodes CASSSTTGGRSYEQYF.